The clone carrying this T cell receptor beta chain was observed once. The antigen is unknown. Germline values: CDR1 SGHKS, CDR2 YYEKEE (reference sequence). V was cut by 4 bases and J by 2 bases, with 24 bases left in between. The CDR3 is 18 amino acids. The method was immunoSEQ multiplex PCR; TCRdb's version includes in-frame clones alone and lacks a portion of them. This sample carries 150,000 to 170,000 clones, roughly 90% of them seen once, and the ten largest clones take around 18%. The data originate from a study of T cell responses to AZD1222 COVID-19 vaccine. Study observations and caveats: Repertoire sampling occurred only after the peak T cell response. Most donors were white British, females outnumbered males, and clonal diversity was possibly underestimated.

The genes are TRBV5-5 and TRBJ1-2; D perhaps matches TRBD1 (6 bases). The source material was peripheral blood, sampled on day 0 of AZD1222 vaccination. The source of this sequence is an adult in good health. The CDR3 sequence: CASSLARGLRGRNYGYTF. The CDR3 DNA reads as TGTGCCAGCAGCCTTGCTCGGGGGCTCAGGGGAAGAAACTATGGCTACACCTTC.